The present T cell receptor beta chain was sequenced within a study of shared clonotypes between healthy human individuals (dated by TCRdb to 2018 to 2021). For the study in its entirety: The cohort included three men and a couple of women between 18 and 49 years of age. Libraries were prepared and TCR repertoires were sequenced by different laboratories using diverse techniques, in order to increase sequencing depth and limit assay-specific biases. Between about 0.8 and 9 billion PBMCs per donor were obtained by leukapheresis. Blood TCR repertoires of five healthy adults were deeply sequenced to estimate repertoire size and the extent of clonotype sharing between individuals.

This clone was seen a handful of times. Which antigen it targets is not known. Base qualities are not provided; no much larger clone lies one nucleotide away. The donors were healthy, HIV-negative adults with no recently reported acute infections or vaccinations. All donors were Caucasian adults living in Nashville, Tennessee, USA. For unsorted samples, approximately 84 million PBMCs were counted, and genomic DNA was extracted using the QIAamp DNA Blood Mini kit. Blood was collected by leukapheresis, and PBMCs were isolated by Ficoll-Histopaque density gradient centrifugation and then cryopreserved in liquid nitrogen vapor phase. From cysteine to phenylalanine, the CDR3 is 12 amino acids long. The CDR3 DNA has 36 bases and is translated from base 1. Sequences SNHLY (CDR1) and FYNNEI (CDR2) are obtained from the germline V gene. V is reduced by 1 base and J by 6 bases, leaving a spacing of 7 bases between them.

TCR CDR3 regions were amplified from genomic DNA by multiplex PCR using the deep immunoSEQ assay. Genomic DNA extracted from each cell subset was distributed evenly over all wells of several immunoSEQ 96-well plates, and each plate served as one replicate. For unsorted PBMC, each replicate PCR was loaded with roughly 330 ng genomic DNA, equivalent to tens of thousands of T cell genomes. Genomic DNA from unsorted PBMC was sequenced over ten immunoSEQ deep assay plates. Purified libraries were quantified with a Qubit 3.0 fluorometer, sized on a Bioanalyzer 2100, and re-quantified with the KAPA Library Quantification kit. A separate single-read 150-cycle Illumina NextSeq 550 flow cell was used to sequence each immunoSEQ 96-well plate. The authors processed their data as follows. Because only junctional sequences without quality scores were contained in the immunoSEQ output, filtering matching that applied to full-length reads could not be performed. To assign V/J genes and CDR3, sequences were annotated using PyIR, a Python wrapper for IgBLAST v1.9, with IMGT germline references. Reads were removed for weak V/J assignments (E-value above 1e-6), missing CDR3, stop codons, out-of-frame junctions, or ambiguous translated residues. V3J clonotypes were defined as sequences sharing an identical inferred V gene, J gene, and CDR3 amino acid sequence. Percentage overlap between repertoires was computed as shared unique clonotypes divided by the size of the smaller repertoire. Richness of each repertoire was evaluated using RTK rarefaction, the Chao1 estimator, and Recon v2.1 estimates of unobserved clonotypes. This immuneACCESS table, as held by TCRdb, lists in-frame sequences with V and J called but not all clones. Of the missing ones, under half trace to an unresolved V gene in checked studies; the others have no known cause. For V, J and clone size, that table is used; D and trimming come from the DNA. This sample comprises 520,000 or so clones, approximately 85% of them detected only once. Over 10% of the sample is held by the ten biggest clonotypes.

The full study reports these points: Because the study included only a small number of donors, the genetic and exposure-history diversity represented was limited. Sampling was limited to blood, and TCR repertoires in tissue likely differ from TCR repertoires in blood. Pairwise subsampling indicated that sequencing depth was expected to affect the degree of clonotype sharing among donors.

The chain is encoded by TRBV2 joined to TRBJ2-7; the D gene is not confidently resolved. This TCR came from a woman between 40 and 55 years old in good health. Some clones in this sample may be carry-over from other donors' samples. The specimen sequenced was PBMCs. DNA sequence: TGTGCCAGCAGTGAAGGGTTTACCGAGCAGTACTTC. The translation is CASSEGFTEQYF.